This TCR beta chain was recovered during a study of CD8 T cells in ankylosing spondylitis. J was trimmed by 1 base and V by 6 bases; bases with no gene match: 4. The CDR3 runs to 13 residues. The germline V gene encodes CDR1 SQVTM and CDR2 ANQGSEA. TCRdb fed the 5' RACE reads into MiXCR, producing one record per CDR3 protein. The sample holds approximately 69,000 distinct CDR3 sequences, about 5.4% seen once. The receptor's source is a male donor with ankylosing spondylitis or in good health (not recorded which). The source material was blood, either unsorted or a sorted T cell fraction (not recorded which). The chain employs TRBV29-1 and TRBJ1-1; 8 bases match TRBD1. In nucleotides, the CDR3 is TGCAGCGTCGACACAGGGGGGAACACTGAAGCTTTCTTT. This sequence encodes CSVDTGGNTEAFF.